This T cell receptor beta chain was recorded in a study of T cell responses to AZD1222 COVID-19 vaccine. The study's findings and limits: Seropositive status at baseline applied to only six AZD1222 recipients. Spike-specific TCR breadth rose after two AZD1222 doses, and depth rose as well. Sampling that yielded the repertoires occurred only after the peak T cell response.

Data came from immunoSEQ multiplex PCR; TCRdb stores just in-frame clones and leaves some out. Here the sample spans fewer than 140,000 clones, about 90% being singletons. The CDR3 has 15 residues. CDR1 and CDR2 (germline): SEHNR, FQNEAQ (reference sequence). J was trimmed by 10 bases and V by 7 bases; bases with no gene match: 13. Comments on this clone: Its antigen is as yet unknown.

The clonotype comes from an adult in good health. The chain combines TRBV7-9 with TRBJ2-1; 10 nucleotides agree with TRBD2. The sequenced sample was peripheral blood, obtained on day 0 of AZD1222 vaccination. The CDR3 protein is CASKEGSGRNREQFF. The DNA of the CDR3 is TGTGCCAGCAAAGAGGGTAGCGGGAGGAATCGGGAGCAGTTCTTC.